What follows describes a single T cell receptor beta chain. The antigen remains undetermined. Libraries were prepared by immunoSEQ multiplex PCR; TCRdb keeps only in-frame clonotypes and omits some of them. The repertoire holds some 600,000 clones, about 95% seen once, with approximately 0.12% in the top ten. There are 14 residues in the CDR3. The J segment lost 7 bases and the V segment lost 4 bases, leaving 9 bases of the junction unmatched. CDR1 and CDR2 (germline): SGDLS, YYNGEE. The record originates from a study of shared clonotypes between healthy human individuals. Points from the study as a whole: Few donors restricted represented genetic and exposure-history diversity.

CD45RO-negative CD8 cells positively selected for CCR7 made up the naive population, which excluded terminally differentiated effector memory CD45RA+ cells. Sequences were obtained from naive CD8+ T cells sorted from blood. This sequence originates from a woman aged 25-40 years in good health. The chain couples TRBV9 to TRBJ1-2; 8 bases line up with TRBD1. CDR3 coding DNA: TGTGCCAGCAGCAACGACAGGGGACGGAGTGGCTACACCTTC. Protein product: CASSNDRGRSGYTF.